This TCR beta chain was captured in a study of CD8+CD57+ T cells in acquired aplastic anemia. In the study overall: The average for DNA from sorted CD4+ and CD8+ cells was 3 to 4 ug.

In germline, CDR1 is SGDLS, CDR2 YYNGEE. V was trimmed by 0 bases and J by 3 bases, leaving 16 bases between them. The CDR3 is 16 amino acids. Genomic DNA was employed as the template in profiling TCR beta VDJ and CDR3. Each CDR3 protein is one row after TCRdb ran MiXCR on the reads. This table has hundreds of thousands of distinct CDR3 sequences, 55% to 75% appearing once. The specimen was sorted CD4+, CD8+, or CD8+CD57+ T cells (not recorded which) from PBMCs. The TCR was taken from a human donor in good health, serving as a control. The chain has TRBV9 and TRBJ2-7, with D tentatively TRBD1 or TRBD2 (5 bases each). Here the CDR3 reads CASSVGGVNYGYEQYF. CDR3 DNA sequence: TGTGCCAGCAGCGTAGGAGGGGTTAACTATGGCTACGAGCAGTACTTC.